This TCR beta chain was recovered during a study of Ad26.COV2.S vaccination and SARS-CoV-2 variants. Profiled with immunoSEQ multiplex PCR; TCRdb holds only in-frame clones, not every one. The data show more than 300,000 clones, 88% seen once. Treatment meaning: over 15 received Ad26.COV2.S at low or high dose, single or two shots; 5 received placebo; per-sample allocation not given. Samples were taken on day 63 after the first vaccine or placebo injection. Per the germline V gene, CDR1 is KGHSH and CDR2 is LQKENI. CDR3 size: 15 residues. Trimming removed 5 bases from V and 0 bases from J, with 13 bases in between.

The specimen was peripheral blood, collected in a trial of Ad26.COV2.S vaccine versus placebo. The TCR originated in a person between 18 and 65 years old who received the Ad26.COV2.S COVID-19 vaccine or a placebo. The rearrangement links TRBV18 to TRBJ1-1; possibly TRBD1 for D (6 bases). CDR3 region: CASSTGQNMNTEAFF. CDR3 DNA: TGTGCCAGCTCAACCGGACAGAACATGAACACTGAAGCTTTCTTT.